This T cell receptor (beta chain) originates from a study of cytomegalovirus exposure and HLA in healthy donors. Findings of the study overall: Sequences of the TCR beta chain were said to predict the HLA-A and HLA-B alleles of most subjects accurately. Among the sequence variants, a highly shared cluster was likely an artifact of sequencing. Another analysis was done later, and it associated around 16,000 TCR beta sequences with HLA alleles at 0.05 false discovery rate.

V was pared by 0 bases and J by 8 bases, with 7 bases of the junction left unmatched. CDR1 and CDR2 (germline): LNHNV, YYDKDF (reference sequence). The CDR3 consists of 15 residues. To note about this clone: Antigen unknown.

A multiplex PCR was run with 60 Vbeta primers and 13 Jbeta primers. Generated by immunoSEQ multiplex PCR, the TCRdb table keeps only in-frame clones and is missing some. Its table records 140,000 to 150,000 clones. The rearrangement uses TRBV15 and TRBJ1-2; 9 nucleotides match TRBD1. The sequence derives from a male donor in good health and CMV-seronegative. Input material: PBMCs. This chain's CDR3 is CATSREGRTGVGYTF. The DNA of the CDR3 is TGTGCCACCAGCAGAGAGGGTCGGACAGGGGTAGGCTACACCTTC.